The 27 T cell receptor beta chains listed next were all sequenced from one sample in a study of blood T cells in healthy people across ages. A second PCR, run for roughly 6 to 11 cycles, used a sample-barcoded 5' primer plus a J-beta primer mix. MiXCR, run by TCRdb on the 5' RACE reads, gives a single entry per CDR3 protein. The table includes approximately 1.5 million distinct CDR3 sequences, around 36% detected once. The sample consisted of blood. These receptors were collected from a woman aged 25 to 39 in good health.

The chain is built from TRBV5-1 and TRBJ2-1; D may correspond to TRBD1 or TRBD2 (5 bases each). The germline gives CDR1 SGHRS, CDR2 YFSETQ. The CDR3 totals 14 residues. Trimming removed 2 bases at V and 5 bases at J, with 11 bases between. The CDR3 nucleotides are TGCGCCAGCAGCTTCACCGGGGCAAACAATGAGCAGTTCTTC. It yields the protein CASSFTGANNEQFF.

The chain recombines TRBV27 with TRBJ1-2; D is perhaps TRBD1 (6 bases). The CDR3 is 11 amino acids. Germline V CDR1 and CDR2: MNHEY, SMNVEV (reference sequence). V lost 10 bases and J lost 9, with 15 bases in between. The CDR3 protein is CATKVGGRYTF. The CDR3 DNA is TGTGCCACCAAAGTAGGGGGTCGCTACACCTTC.

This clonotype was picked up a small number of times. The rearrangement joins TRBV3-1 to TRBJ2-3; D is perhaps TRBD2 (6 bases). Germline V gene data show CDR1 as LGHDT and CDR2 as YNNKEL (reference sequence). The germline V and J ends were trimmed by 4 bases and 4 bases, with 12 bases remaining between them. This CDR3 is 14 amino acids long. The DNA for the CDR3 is TGTGCCAGCAGCCGCGGACTACCCCCAGATACGCAGTATTTT. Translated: CASSRGLPPDTQYF.

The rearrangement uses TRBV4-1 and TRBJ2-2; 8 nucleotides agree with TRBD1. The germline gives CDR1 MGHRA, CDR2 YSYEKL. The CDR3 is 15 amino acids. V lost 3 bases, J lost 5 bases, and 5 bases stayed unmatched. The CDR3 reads CASSQQTGGTGELFF. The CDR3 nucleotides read TGCGCCAGCAGCCAGCAAACAGGGGGAACCGGGGAGCTGTTTTTT.

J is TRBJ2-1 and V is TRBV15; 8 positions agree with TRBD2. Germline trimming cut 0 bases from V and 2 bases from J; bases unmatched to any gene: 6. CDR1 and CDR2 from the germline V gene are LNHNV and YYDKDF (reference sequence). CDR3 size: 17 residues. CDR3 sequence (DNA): TGTGCCACCAGCAGAGATGCAATAGCGGGGACCTACAATGAGCAGTTCTTC. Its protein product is CATSRDAIAGTYNEQFF.

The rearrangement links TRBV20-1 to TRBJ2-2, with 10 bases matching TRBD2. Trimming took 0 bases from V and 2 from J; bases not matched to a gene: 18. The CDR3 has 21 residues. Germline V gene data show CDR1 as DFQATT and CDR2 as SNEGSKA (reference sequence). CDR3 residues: CSARDPVASGRGSANTGELFF. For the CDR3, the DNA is TGCAGTGCTAGAGATCCAGTGGCTAGCGGGAGAGGATCGGCCAACACCGGGGAGCTGTTTTTT.

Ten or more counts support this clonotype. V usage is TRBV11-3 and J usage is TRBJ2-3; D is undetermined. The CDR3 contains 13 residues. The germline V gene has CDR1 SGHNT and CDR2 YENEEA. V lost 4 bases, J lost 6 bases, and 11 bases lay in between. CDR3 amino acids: CASSSNPLDTQYF. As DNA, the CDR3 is TGTGCCAGCAGCTCCAACCCGCTGGATACGCAGTATTTT.

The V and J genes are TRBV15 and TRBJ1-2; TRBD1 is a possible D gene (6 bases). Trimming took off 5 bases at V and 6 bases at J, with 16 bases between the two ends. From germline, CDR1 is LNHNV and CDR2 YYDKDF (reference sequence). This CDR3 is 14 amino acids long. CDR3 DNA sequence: TGTGCCACCAGCCTCCTGTTCAGGGACAATGGCTACACCTTC. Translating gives CATSLLFRDNGYTF.

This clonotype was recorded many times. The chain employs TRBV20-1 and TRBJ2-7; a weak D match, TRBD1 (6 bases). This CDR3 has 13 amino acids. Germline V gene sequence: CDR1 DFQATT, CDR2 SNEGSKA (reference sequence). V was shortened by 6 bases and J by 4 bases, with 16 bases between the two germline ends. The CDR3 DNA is TGCAGTGCCATCACGGGACAATCGTACGAGCAGTACTTC. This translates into CSAITGQSYEQYF.

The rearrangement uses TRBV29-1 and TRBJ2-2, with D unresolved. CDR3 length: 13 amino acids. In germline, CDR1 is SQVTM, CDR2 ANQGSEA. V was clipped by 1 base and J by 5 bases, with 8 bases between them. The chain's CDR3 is CSVEVPETGELFF. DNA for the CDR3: TGCAGCGTTGAAGTACCAGAGACCGGGGAGCTGTTTTTT.

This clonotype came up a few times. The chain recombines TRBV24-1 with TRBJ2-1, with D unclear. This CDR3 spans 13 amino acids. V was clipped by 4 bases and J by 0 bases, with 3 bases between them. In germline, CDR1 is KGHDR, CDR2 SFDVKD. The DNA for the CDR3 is TGTGCCACCAGTGACCCCTCCTACAATGAGCAGTTCTTC. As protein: CATSDPSYNEQFF.

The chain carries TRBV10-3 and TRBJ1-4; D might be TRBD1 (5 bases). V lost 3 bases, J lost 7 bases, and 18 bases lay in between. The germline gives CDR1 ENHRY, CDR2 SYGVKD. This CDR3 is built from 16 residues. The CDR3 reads CAISEIVGTGIEKLFF. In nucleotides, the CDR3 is TGTGCCATCAGTGAAATTGTTGGGACGGGGATTGAAAAACTGTTTTTT.

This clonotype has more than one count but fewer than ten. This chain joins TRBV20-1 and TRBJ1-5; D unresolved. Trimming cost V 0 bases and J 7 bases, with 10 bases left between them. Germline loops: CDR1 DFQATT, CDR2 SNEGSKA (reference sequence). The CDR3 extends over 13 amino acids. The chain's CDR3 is CSARDVSSQPQHF. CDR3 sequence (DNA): TGCAGTGCTAGAGATGTGAGTTCGCAGCCCCAGCATTTT.

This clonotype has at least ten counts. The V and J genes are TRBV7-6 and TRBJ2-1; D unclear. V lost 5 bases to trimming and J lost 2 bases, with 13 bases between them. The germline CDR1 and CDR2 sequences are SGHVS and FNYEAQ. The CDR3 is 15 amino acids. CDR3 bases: TGTGCCAGCAGCCCGTCGGGTCTTGCCTACAATGAGCAGTTCTTC. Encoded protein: CASSPSGLAYNEQFF.

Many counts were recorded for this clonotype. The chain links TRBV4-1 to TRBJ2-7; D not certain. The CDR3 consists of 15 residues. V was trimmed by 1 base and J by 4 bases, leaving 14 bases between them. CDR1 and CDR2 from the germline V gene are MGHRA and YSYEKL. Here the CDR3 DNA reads TGCGCCAGCAGCCAAGGGGCGGACGCATTATACGAGCAGTACTTC. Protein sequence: CASSQGADALYEQYF.

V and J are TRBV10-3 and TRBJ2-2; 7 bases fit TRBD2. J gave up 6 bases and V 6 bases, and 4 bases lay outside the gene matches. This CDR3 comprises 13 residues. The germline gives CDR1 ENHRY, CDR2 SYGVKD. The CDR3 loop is CAISGGYAGELFF. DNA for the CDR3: TGTGCCATCAGCGGGGGGTATGCCGGGGAGCTGTTTTTT.

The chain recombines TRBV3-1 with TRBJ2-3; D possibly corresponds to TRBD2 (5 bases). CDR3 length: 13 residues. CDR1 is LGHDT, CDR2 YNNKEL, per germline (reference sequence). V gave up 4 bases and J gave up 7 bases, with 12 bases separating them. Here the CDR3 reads CASSPPGINTQYF. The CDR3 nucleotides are TGTGCCAGCAGCCCGCCGGGGATAAATACGCAGTATTTT.

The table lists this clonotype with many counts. The CDR3: CASSFTDQETQYF. For the CDR3, the DNA is TGTGCCAGCAGCTTTACAGACCAAGAGACCCAGTACTTC. The chain links TRBV7-9 to TRBJ2-5; D is undetermined. V was clipped by 3 bases and J by 0 bases, with 5 bases between them. The CDR3 has 13 residues. Germline V CDR1 and CDR2: SEHNR, FQNEAQ (reference sequence).

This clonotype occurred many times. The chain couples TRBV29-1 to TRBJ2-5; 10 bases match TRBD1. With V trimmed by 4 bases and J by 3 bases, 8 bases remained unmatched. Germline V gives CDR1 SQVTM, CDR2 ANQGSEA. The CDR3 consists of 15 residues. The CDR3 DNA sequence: TGCAGCGTTGCCAGGGGACAGGGGTATGAAGAGACCCAGTACTTC. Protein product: CSVARGQGYEETQYF.

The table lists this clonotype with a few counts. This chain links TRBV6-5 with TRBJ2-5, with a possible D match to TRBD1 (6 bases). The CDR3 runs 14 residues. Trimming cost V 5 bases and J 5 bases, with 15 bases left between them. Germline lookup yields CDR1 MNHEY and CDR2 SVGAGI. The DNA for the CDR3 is TGTGCCAGCAGTCCGATACAGGGCCGGGAGACCCAGTACTTC. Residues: CASSPIQGRETQYF.

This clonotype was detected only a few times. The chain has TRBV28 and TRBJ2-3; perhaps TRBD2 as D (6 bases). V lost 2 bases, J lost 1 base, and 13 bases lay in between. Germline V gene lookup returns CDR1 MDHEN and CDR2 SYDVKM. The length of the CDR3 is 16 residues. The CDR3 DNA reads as TGTGCCAGCAGTTTAATCGGAGCGGGTCGCACAGATACGCAGTATTTT. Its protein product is CASSLIGAGRTDTQYF.

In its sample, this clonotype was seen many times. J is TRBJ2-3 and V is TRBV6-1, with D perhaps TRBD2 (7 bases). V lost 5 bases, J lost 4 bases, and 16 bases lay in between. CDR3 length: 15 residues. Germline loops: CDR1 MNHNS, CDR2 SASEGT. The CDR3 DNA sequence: TGTGCCAGCAGTTTTGAGGGGGGGCCCTCAGATACGCAGTATTTT. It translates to CASSFEGGPSDTQYF.

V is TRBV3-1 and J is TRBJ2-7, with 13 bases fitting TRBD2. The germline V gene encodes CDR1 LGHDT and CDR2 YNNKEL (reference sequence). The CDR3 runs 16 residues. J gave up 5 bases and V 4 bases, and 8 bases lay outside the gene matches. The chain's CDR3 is CASSLGLAGVGNEQYF. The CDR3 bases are TGTGCCAGCAGCCTCGGACTAGCGGGAGTGGGGAACGAGCAGTACTTC.

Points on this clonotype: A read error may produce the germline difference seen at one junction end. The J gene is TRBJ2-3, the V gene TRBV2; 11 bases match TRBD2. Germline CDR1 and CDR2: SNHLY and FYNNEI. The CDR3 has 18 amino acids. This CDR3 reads CANSGGSELAGVTDTQYF. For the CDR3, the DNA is TGTGCCAACAGTGGAGGTTCGGAACTAGCGGGAGTGACAGATACGCAGTATTTT.

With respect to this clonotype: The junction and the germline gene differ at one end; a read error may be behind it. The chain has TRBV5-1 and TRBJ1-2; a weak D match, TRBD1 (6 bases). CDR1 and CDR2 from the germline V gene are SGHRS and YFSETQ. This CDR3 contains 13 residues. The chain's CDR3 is CAGSDDRPYGYTF. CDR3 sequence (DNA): TGCGCCGGCAGCGATGACAGGCCCTATGGCTACACCTTC.

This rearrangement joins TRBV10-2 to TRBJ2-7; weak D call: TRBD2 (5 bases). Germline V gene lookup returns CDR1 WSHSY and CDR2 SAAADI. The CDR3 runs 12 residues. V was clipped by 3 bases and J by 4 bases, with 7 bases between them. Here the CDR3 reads CASSDEGYEQYF. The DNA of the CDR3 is TGCGCCAGCAGTGACGAGGGTTACGAGCAGTACTTC.

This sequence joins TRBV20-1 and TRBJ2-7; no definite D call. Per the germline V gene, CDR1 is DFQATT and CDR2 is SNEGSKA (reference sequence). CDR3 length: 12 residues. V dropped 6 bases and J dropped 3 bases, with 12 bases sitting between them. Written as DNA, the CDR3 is TGCAGTGCGATGGACGGAATCTACGAGCAGTACTTC. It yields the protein CSAMDGIYEQYF.